Listed below are T cell receptor beta chains from one sample, sequenced in a study of blood T cell repertoires in COVID-19. The assay was immunoSEQ multiplex PCR, and TCRdb's table has in-frame clones only and misses some. The table lists approximately 65,000 clones, roughly 87% of them singletons. The material sequenced was peripheral blood. The receptor set was obtained from a woman aged 50 to 65 with active COVID-19. CDR3s include the opening cysteine and the closing phenylalanine or tryptophan. D genes are given only for firm matches. Clone sizes are given selectively: once, few, many, or a class where the clone is expanded.

TGTGCCATCAGCTCCTCTAGCGGACAGTACAATGAGCAGTTCTTC,CAISSSSGQYNEQFF,NA,NA,TRBV10-3,TRBJ2-1
TGCGCCAGCAGCTCCCTCGGGGCTAGCGGGGTTGATACGCAGTATTTT,CASSSLGASGVDTQYF,TRBD2,NA,TRBV5-1,TRBJ2-3
TGCGCCAGCAGTACTAGCGGGTGCCACACCTACAATGAGCAGTTCTTC,CASSTSGCHTYNEQFF,TRBD2,NA,TRBV10-1,TRBJ2-1
TGTGCCAGCAGCCCGGCTCTGCCTTCGTCAGGGGAACGCTCACCCCTCCACTTT,CASSPALPSSGERSPLHF,NA,NA,TRBV3-1/TRBV3-2,TRBJ1-6
TGTGCCAGCAGTCAGGGGATGAACACTGAAGCTTTCTTT,CASSQGMNTEAFF,NA,NA,TRBV27,TRBJ1-1
TGTGCCACCAGTCTAGGCGGGTCGGTATTTCAAGAGACCCAGTACTTC,CATSLGGSVFQETQYF,NA,NA,TRBV24-1,TRBJ2-5
TGTGCCAGCAGTTTACTTACAGCGAAGGGGACAGATACGCAGTATTTT,CASSLLTAKGTDTQYF,NA,NA,TRBV27,TRBJ2-3
TGTGCCACCAATCCGGGACTAGCGGCCTCCTACAATGAGCAGTTCTTC,CATNPGLAASYNEQFF,TRBD2,NA,TRBV2,TRBJ2-1
TGTGCCAGCAGTGAAATCGGTTTGAGTACCTACAATGAGCAGTTCTTC,CASSEIGLSTYNEQFF,NA,NA,TRBV6-4,TRBJ2-1
TGTGCCAGCAGCTTATTAGGGGACAGGGGTAAGAGGAGCACCTTC,CASSLLGDRGKRSTF,TRBD1,NA,TRBV5-5,TRBJ1-2
TGTGCCAGCAGTTGGGGGGGACAGGGAAGTGAGCAGTACTTC,CASSWGGQGSEQYF,TRBD1,NA,TRBV5-6,TRBJ2-7
TGTGCCAGCAGTGACCCGGACACTGAAGCTTTCTTT,CASSDPDTEAFF,NA,once,TRBV2,TRBJ1-1
TGTGCCAGCAGCTTATCAGGGGTGTCTGAAGCTTTCTTT,CASSLSGVSEAFF,NA,NA,TRBV14,TRBJ1-1
TGTGCCTGGAGCGGACTAGTGGTCAATGAGCAGTTCTTC,CAWSGLVVNEQFF,TRBD2,NA,TRBV30,TRBJ2-1
TGCGCCAGCAGCACATTGGGACAGGGATTATTCGGCTACACCTTC,CASSTLGQGLFGYTF,TRBD1,NA,TRBV5-1,TRBJ1-2
TGTGCCAGCAGCTTTCCCGGACAGGGAGTCGGCACCGGGGAGCTGTTTTTT,CASSFPGQGVGTGELFF,TRBD1,NA,TRBV5-4,TRBJ2-2
TGTGCCAGCAGCCCGGGACAGAGCTCCTACGAGCAGTACTTC,CASSPGQSSYEQYF,TRBD1,NA,TRBV6-5,TRBJ2-7
TGTGCCAGCAGTCCCAGCATGGGGGGGGTTGTTAATGAGCAGTTCTTC,CASSPSMGGVVNEQFF,TRBD2,once,TRBV27,TRBJ2-1
TGTGCCAGCAGTTACGGACAGGGGAACCAGTTCTTC,CASSYGQGNQFF,TRBD1,once,TRBV6-2/TRBV6-3,TRBJ2-1
TGTGCCAGCGGCAGACAGGTTCCTGAAGCTTTCTTT,CASGRQVPEAFF,NA,NA,TRBV2,TRBJ1-1
TGTGCCTGGAGCCGGGAGGGTGGCAATCAGCCCCAGCATTTT,CAWSREGGNQPQHF,NA,NA,TRBV30,TRBJ1-5
TGTGCCAGCAGCGCCGGGTCTAAGTCCTACGAGCAGTACTTC,CASSAGSKSYEQYF,NA,NA,TRBV11-2,TRBJ2-7
TGTGCCAGCAGTGGGCGAAGCGGGAGGGCCCTCGGCAATGAGCAGTTCTTC,CASSGRSGRALGNEQFF,TRBD2,NA,TRBV6-1,TRBJ2-1
TGTGCCAGCTCACACGAAACAGGGTGGAGCACAGATACGCAGTATTTT,CASSHETGWSTDTQYF,NA,NA,TRBV18,TRBJ2-3
TGTGCCAGCAGCCCTGAGGGATACTCCTACGAGCAGTACTTC,CASSPEGYSYEQYF,NA,NA,TRBV5-4,TRBJ2-7
TGTGCCAGCTCAACGTCGGAGGATAATTCACCCCTCCACTTT,CASSTSEDNSPLHF,NA,NA,TRBV18,TRBJ1-6
TGTGCCAGCAGCGTAGACGGTTCAGCGAGCGCAGATACGCAGTATTTT,CASSVDGSASADTQYF,NA,NA,TRBV9,TRBJ2-3
TGTGCCAGCAGAAGGGGGACTACGGCCGGGGAGCTGTTTTTT,CASRRGTTAGELFF,NA,NA,TRBV27,TRBJ2-2
TGTGCCAGCGGACAGGGCACTAGGCGCAATGAGCAGTTCTTC,CASGQGTRRNEQFF,TRBD1,NA,TRBV10-3,TRBJ2-1
TGTGCCAGCAGTAGGGGGAGCTCTGGAAACACCATATATTTT,CASSRGSSGNTIYF,NA,NA,TRBV6-6,TRBJ1-3
TGTGCCAGCCGCCAGGGTCTAGGGGATTCACCCCTCCACTTT,CASRQGLGDSPLHF,NA,NA,TRBV11-2,TRBJ1-6
TGTGCCAGCAGCCAGTTCTTGACAGGGGACGAGCAGTACTTC,CASSQFLTGDEQYF,TRBD1,once,TRBV3-1/TRBV3-2,TRBJ2-7
TGTGCCAGCAGCTTTGCGGGGCCCACCTACGAGCAGTACTTC,CASSFAGPTYEQYF,NA,once,TRBV5-4,TRBJ2-7
TGTGCCACCAGACAGGGGGCCGACGATGGCTACACCTTC,CATRQGADDGYTF,TRBD1,once,TRBV24-1,TRBJ1-2
TGTGCCTGCCAGGACAGGGCTAGATACGAGCAGTACTTC,CACQDRARYEQYF,TRBD1,once,TRBV30,TRBJ2-7
TGTGCCAGCAGTGAGGTGATTGCGGGCTTCACTGAAGCTTTCTTT,CASSEVIAGFTEAFF,NA,NA,TRBV6-1,TRBJ1-1
TGTGCCAGCAGTGAGAGGGCAGGGGGAGAGACCCAGTACTTC,CASSERAGGETQYF,TRBD1,NA,TRBV6-1,TRBJ2-5
TGCGCCAGCAGCCAGGAGGGGTGGAGGATCTCCTCCACCGGGGAGCTGTTTTTT,CASSQEGWRISSTGELFF,NA,NA,TRBV4-1,TRBJ2-2
TGTGCCAGCAGCCAAGCCGTCGCACAGGGGTTGTGGTCCTACGAGCAGTACTTC,CASSQAVAQGLWSYEQYF,TRBD1,NA,TRBV14,TRBJ2-7
TGCGCCAGCAACAGGGGACAGGGCTATGGCTACACCTTC,CASNRGQGYGYTF,TRBD1,NA,TRBV10-2,TRBJ1-2
TGTGCCTGGATTCCCGCACTTCTTTTCCTCTCAGAGCGCGTTAACACTGAAGCTTTCTTT,CAWIPALLFLSERVNTEAFF,NA,NA,TRBV30,TRBJ1-1
TGTGCCAGCAGACCAGGGCTGACTAATGAAAAACTGTTTTTT,CASRPGLTNEKLFF,NA,NA,TRBV6-5,TRBJ1-4
TGTGCCTGGAGTCGCCGGGGGGGCGGCACAGATACGCAGTATTTT,CAWSRRGGGTDTQYF,TRBD2,NA,TRBV30,TRBJ2-3
TGTGCCAGCAGTTCCTCCAGGGGGCTCAATTCACCCCTCCACTTT,CASSSSRGLNSPLHF,TRBD1,NA,TRBV27,TRBJ1-6
TGTGCCAGTAGTATGGGCCTAGCGGGAGTAAGTGAGCAGTTCTTC,CASSMGLAGVSEQFF,TRBD2,NA,TRBV19,TRBJ2-1
TGCAGCGTTGAGCACACCACTAACTATGGCTACACCTTC,CSVEHTTNYGYTF,NA,once,TRBV29-1,TRBJ1-2
TGTGCCAGCAGCGTAGGGGGACAGCAGAACACTGAAGCTTTCTTT,CASSVGGQQNTEAFF,TRBD1,NA,TRBV9,TRBJ1-1